The rows below give T cell receptor beta chains drawn from one sample of a study of cytomegalovirus exposure and HLA in healthy donors. Measured with immunoSEQ multiplex PCR; TCRdb has only the in-frame clones, and not every one. The listing records 49,000 or so clones. The sequencing input was PBMCs. These receptors were obtained from a man aged 40-49 years in good health and CMV-seropositive. CDR3s include the opening cysteine and the closing phenylalanine or tryptophan. The D gene is left open where the match is weak.

V gene	D gene	J gene	CDR3 DNA	CDR3 protein
TRBV30	-	TRBJ2-7	TGTGCCTGGGGTCCCCACCCGTACGAGCAGTACTTC	CAWGPHPYEQYF
TRBV7-9	-	TRBJ2-7	TGTGCCAGCAGCCGCGGGGAAACCTACGAGCAGTACTTC	CASSRGETYEQYF
TRBV19	TRBD1	TRBJ1-2	TGTGCCAGTAGTATCGGGACAGGGTACGACTATGGCTACACCTTC	CASSIGTGYDYGYTF
TRBV2	TRBD1	TRBJ1-1	TGTGCCAGCAGCCCACAGGGGGCAGACACTGAAGCTTTCTTT	CASSPQGADTEAFF
TRBV18	-	TRBJ2-5	TGTGCCAGCTCACCACCGGCCCCCAAGGGGGAGACCCAGTACTTC	CASSPPAPKGETQYF
TRBV5-6	-	TRBJ1-1	TGTGCCAGCAGCTTCGCGGGCACTGAAGCTTTCTTT	CASSFAGTEAFF
TRBV30	TRBD1	TRBJ1-2	TGTGCCTGGAGTACGGGACAGCCAAACTATGGCTACACCTTC	CAWSTGQPNYGYTF
TRBV9	-	TRBJ1-1	TGTGCCAGCAGCGCTACCGGGACAACTACCACTGAAGCTTTCTTT	CASSATGTTTTEAFF
TRBV6-1	TRBD2	TRBJ2-3	TGTGCCAGCAGCCCCAGTGGAGGGAGGGGAGATACGCAGTATTTT	CASSPSGGRGDTQYF
TRBV29-1	-	TRBJ2-3	TGCAGCGAGAGCGTCCTGGATACGCAGTATTTT	CSESVLDTQYF
TRBV28	TRBD1	TRBJ2-5	TGTGCCAGCAGTCTCCCGACAGGGTTGAAGACCCAGTACTTC	CASSLPTGLKTQYF
TRBV30	-	TRBJ2-7	TGTGCCTGGACGGCGCGGTTCGCCTACGAGCAGTACTTC	CAWTARFAYEQYF
TRBV10-3	-	TRBJ2-5	TGTGCCATCAGTGGAACCACACAAGAGACCCAGTACTTC	CAISGTTQETQYF
TRBV10-3	TRBD1	TRBJ2-7	TGTGCCATCAGTGACCCCCGAGGGGGCGCCTACGAGCAGTACTTC	CAISDPRGGAYEQYF
TRBV30	-	TRBJ2-2	TGTGCCTGTTCCCGCAGCGCCGGGGAGCTGTTTTTT	CACSRSAGELFF
TRBV29-1	-	TRBJ2-7	TGCAGCGTTTGGAGTACAGGGAACCACGAGCAGTACTTC	CSVWSTGNHEQYF